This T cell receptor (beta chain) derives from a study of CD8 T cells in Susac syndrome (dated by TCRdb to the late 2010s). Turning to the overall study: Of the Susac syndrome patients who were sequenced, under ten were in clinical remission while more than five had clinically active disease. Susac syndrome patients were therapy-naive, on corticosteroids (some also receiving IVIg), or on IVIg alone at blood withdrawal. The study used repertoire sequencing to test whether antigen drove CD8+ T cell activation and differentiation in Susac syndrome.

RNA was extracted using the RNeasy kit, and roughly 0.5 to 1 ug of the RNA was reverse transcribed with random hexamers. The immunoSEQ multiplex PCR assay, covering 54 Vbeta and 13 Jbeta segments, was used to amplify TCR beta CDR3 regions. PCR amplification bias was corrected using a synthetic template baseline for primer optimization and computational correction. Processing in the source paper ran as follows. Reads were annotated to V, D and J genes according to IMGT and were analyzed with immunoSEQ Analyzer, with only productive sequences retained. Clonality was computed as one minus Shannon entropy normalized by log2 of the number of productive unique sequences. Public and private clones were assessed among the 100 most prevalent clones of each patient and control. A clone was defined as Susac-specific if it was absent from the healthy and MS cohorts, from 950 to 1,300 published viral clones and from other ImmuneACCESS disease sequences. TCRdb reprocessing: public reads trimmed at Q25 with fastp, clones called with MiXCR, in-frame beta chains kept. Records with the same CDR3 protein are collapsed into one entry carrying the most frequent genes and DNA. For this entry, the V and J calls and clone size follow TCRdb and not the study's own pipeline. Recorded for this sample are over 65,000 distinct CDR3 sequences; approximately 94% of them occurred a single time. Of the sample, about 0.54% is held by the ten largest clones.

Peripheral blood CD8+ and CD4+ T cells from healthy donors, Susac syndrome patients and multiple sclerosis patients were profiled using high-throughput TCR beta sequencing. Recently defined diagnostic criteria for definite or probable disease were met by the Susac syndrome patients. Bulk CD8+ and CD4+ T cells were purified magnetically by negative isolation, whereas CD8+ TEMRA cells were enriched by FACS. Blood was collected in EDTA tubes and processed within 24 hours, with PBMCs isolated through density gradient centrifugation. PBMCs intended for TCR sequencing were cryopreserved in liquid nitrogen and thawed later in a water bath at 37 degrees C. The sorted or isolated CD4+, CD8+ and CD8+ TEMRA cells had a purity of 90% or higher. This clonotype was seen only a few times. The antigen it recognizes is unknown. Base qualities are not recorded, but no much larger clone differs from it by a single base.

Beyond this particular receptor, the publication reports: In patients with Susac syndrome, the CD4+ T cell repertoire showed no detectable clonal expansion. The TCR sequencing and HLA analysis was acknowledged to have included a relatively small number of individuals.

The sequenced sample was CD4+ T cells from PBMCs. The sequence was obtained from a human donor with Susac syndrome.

The sequenced DNA is TGTGCCAGTAGTATTACAGGGGTGAAGCAGCCCCAGCATTTT. It encodes CASSITGVKQPQHF. The sequence joins TRBV19 to TRBJ1-5; TRBD1 aligns with 7 central bases. V and J are trimmed by 3 bases and 7 bases, and the gene matches miss 6 bases of the junction. Via the germline V gene (reference sequence), CDR1 is LNHDA and CDR2 SQIVND. Spanning cysteine to phenylalanine, the CDR3 consists of 14 amino acids. Only CDR3 DNA remains: 42 bases, in frame from the first base.